This T cell receptor beta chain was sequenced in a study of spatial heterogeneity in lung cancer. In its sample, this clonotype was seen many times. Time point noted: blood at routine non-recurrence follow-up after resection. This CDR3 has 16 residues. Germline V gives CDR1 SGHDN, CDR2 FVKESK. Trimming removed 2 bases at V and 3 bases at J, with 14 bases between. TCRdb re-derived calls from the 5' RACE reads in MiXCR, one entry per CDR3 protein. The sample holds fewer than 25,000 distinct CDR3 sequences, 8.5% to 10% seen once. The chain is built from TRBV14 and TRBJ2-1; D is perhaps TRBD1 or TRBD2 (6 bases each). The sequencing here drew on PBMCs, taken at follow-up. The sequence derives from a male donor with early-stage non-small cell lung cancer. The CDR3 DNA reads as TGTGCCAGCAGCCAATTTTTAGGGGGGAGCTACAATGAGCAGTTCTTC. Amino acids: CASSQFLGGSYNEQFF.